This entry lists 16 T cell receptor beta chains sequenced from one sample in a study of neurological immune-mediated disorders. TCRdb re-called the 5' RACE reads through MiXCR, storing one row per CDR3 protein. The table records 75,000 to 80,000 distinct CDR3 sequences, about 5% of them present only once. Sequencing was carried out using PBMCs. These TCRs come from a woman in her thirties with multiple sclerosis.

This clonotype was observed at least ten times. The chain employs TRBV10-3 and TRBJ2-5; D not resolved. The germline CDR1 and CDR2 sequences are ENHRY and SYGVKD. The CDR3 spans 14 residues. Trimming took off 0 bases at V and 2 bases at J, with 7 bases between the two ends. The DNA of the CDR3 is TGTGCCATCAGTGAGTCGAACGGGCAAGAGACCCAGTACTTC. This gives the protein CAISESNGQETQYF.

This clonotype appeared many times. The chain links TRBV7-6 to TRBJ2-1; D might be TRBD2 (6 bases). Looked up from germline, CDR1 is SGHVS and CDR2 is FNYEAQ. The CDR3 length is 14 residues. Trimming took 6 bases from V and 8 from J, leaving 17 bases between them. CDR3 coding DNA: TGTGCCAGCAGTCCACCTGCCCCGGGGGATGAGCAGTTCTTC. This codes for CASSPPAPGDEQFF.

This clonotype was counted many times. This clone may be a read error of a much larger clone one base away. This chain uses TRBV11-3 with TRBJ1-1; D gene ambiguous. Per the germline V gene, CDR1 is SGHNT and CDR2 is YENEEA. Between the trimmed V and J ends, which lost 1 base and 0 bases, there was a span of 3 bases. This CDR3 is 13 amino acids long. CDR3 bases: TGTGCCAGCAGCTTAGGGTTGAACACTGAAGCTTTCTTT. Protein product: CASSLGLNTEAFF. Together with reference TRBV11-3 and TRBJ1-1, the CDR3 gives the full variable domain: EAGVVQSPRYKIIEKKQPVAFWCNPISGHNTLYWYLQNLGQGPELLIRYENEEAVDDSQLPKDRFSAERLKGVDSTLKIQPAELGDSAVYLCASSLGLNTEAFFGQGTRLTVV.

This clonotype has a count of ten or more. The V and J genes are TRBV20-1 and TRBJ2-1; 10 bases are a match to TRBD2. The V gene end was trimmed by 5 bases and the J gene end by 7 bases; junction bases not matched to a gene: 20. Germline V gives CDR1 DFQATT, CDR2 SNEGSKA (reference sequence). The CDR3 contains 18 residues. The CDR3 DNA reads as TGCAGTGCTCCCGCTCCCCTAGCGGGAGTAAGGGCTTGGAATGAGCAGTTCTTC. Protein product: CSAPAPLAGVRAWNEQFF.

This clonotype was seen ten or more times. V gene TRBV5-6 combines with J gene TRBJ2-2, with TRBD1 matching 7 bases. CDR3 size: 14 residues. Germline assignment: CDR1 SGHDT and CDR2 YYEEEE. V lost 0 bases to trimming and J lost 12 bases; unmatched junction nucleotides: 8. CDR3 sequence reads: CASSLEGAARKLFF. The CDR3 region has the DNA TGTGCCAGCAGCTTGGAGGGGGCAGCGCGGAAGCTGTTTTTT.

This clonotype was seen ten or more times. The rearrangement uses TRBV5-6 and TRBJ1-2; D is unresolved. Looked up from germline, CDR1 is SGHDT and CDR2 is YYEEEE. The CDR3 has 15 amino acids. Deletions cut 0 bases from V and 5 bases from J, with 14 bases between. The CDR3 region has the DNA TGTGCCAGCAGCTTGGGCGGAGGAGTCACTTATGGCTACACCTTC. This encodes CASSLGGGVTYGYTF.

This clonotype appeared a few times. The chain couples TRBV5-1 to TRBJ1-5; 7 nucleotides agree with TRBD1. Germline CDR1 reads SGHRS; CDR2 reads YFSETQ. This CDR3 has 15 residues. With 0 bases clipped from V and 3 bases from J, the junction kept 3 bases outside the gene matches. DNA of the CDR3: TGCGCCAGCAGCTTGGAGGGGGCTGTCAATCAGCCCCAGCATTTT. Protein: CASSLEGAVNQPQHF.

This clonotype was observed many times. The chain links TRBV7-8 to TRBJ1-1; perhaps TRBD1 as D (6 bases). Germline V gene lookup returns CDR1 SGHVS and CDR2 FQNEAQ. The CDR3 runs 17 residues. The ends were cut back, 5 bases at V and 4 bases at J, with 23 bases in the middle. CDR3 protein: CASSPRRSGALGTEAFF. CDR3 nucleotides: TGTGCCAGCAGCCCGCGTAGATCGGGGGCGCTAGGCACTGAAGCTTTCTTT.

In its sample, this clonotype was seen many times. The chain employs TRBV20-1 and TRBJ1-4, with D maybe TRBD1 (5 bases). Trimming cost V 0 bases and J 4 bases, with 12 bases left between them. The germline CDR1 and CDR2 sequences are DFQATT and SNEGSKA (reference sequence). CDR3 length equals 15 residues. Written as DNA, the CDR3 is TGCAGTGCTAGAGATCCCGGGGGGGGTAATGAAAAACTGTTTTTT. Translating it yields CSARDPGGGNEKLFF.

This clonotype has ten or more counts. V gene TRBV6-4 combines with J gene TRBJ2-7; 8 bases are a match to TRBD2. V trimming: 6 bases; J trimming: 4 bases; junction bases outside the gene matches: 14. The CDR3 has 16 residues. Germline values: CDR1 MRHNA, CDR2 SNTAGT. CDR3 loop: CASRRTGRDYRYEQYV. DNA of the CDR3: TGTGCCAGCAGGAGGACCGGGAGGGACTATCGGTACGAGCAGTACGTC.

This clonotype was recorded many times. This chain uses TRBV7-8 with TRBJ2-3; 10 bases are shared with TRBD1. CDR1 is SGHVS, CDR2 FQNEAQ, per germline. J gave up 7 bases and V 8 bases, and 12 bases lay outside the gene matches. The CDR3 has 15 residues. The DNA for the CDR3 is TGTGCCAGCCGCCAGGACAGGGGGAGTAGACATACGCAGTATTTT. Residues: CASRQDRGSRHTQYF.

This clonotype was detected many times. The rearrangement uses TRBV5-1 and TRBJ2-4, with TRBD1 matching over 7 bases. V was clipped by 3 bases and J by 3 bases; unmatched bases: 3. The V gene's germline CDR1 is SGHRS and CDR2 YFSETQ. The CDR3 has 14 amino acids. The CDR3 DNA reads as TGCGCCAGCAGCTCTGGGGACAGCAAAAACATTCAGTACTTC. Protein product: CASSSGDSKNIQYF.

Many counts were recorded for this clonotype. The CDR3 nucleotides are TGTGCCAGCAGTTCCCCTCCGGAGCAGTTCTTC. Protein sequence: CASSSPPEQFF. J is TRBJ2-1 and V is TRBV28, with D unresolved. Per the germline V gene, CDR1 is MDHEN and CDR2 is SYDVKM. The CDR3 sequence is 11 residues long. V lost 4 bases, J lost 10 bases, and 8 bases lay in between. Full variable domain (rest looked up from reference TRBV28 and TRBJ2-1): DVKVTQSSRYLVKRTGEKVFLECVQDMDHENMFWYRQDPGLGLRLIYFSYDVKMKEKGDIPEGYSVSREKKERFSLILESASTNQTSMYLCASSSPPEQFFGPGTRLTVL.

This chain links TRBV10-3 with TRBJ2-3; D remains unclear. The V gene lost 0 bases and the J gene lost 4 bases, with 5 bases spanning the gap. The CDR3 consists of 13 residues. The germline gives CDR1 ENHRY, CDR2 SYGVKD. CDR3 residues: CAISESRADTQYF. CDR3 DNA: TGTGCCATCAGTGAGTCTAGGGCAGATACGCAGTATTTT.

In its sample, this clonotype was seen many times. CDR3 sequence (DNA): TGCGCCAGTATACCCTACAGGGCTCGAAACGATTACAATGAGCAGTTCTTC. Translating gives CASIPYRARNDYNEQFF. This rearrangement joins TRBV10-1 to TRBJ2-1; possible D gene TRBD1, 6 bases. Germline V gene data show CDR1 as WNHNN and CDR2 as SYGVQD (reference sequence). Trimming shortened V by 9 bases and J by 4 bases, and 25 bases separated the two germline ends. The CDR3 runs 17 residues.

This clonotype was seen many times. The genes are TRBV5-1 and TRBJ2-1; 10 positions agree with TRBD2. Per the germline V gene, CDR1 is SGHRS and CDR2 is YFSETQ. The ends lost 3 bases at V and 0 bases at J; junction bases unmatched: 6. The CDR3 has 17 residues. The CDR3 DNA follows: TGCGCCAGCAGCTGGGGACCTAGCGGGAGCTCCTACAATGAGCAGTTCTTC. It yields the protein CASSWGPSGSSYNEQFF.